This record looks at one T cell receptor (beta chain) sequence and its context. Its target is not known. This sample was taken from a study of cytomegalovirus exposure and HLA in healthy donors. Study in general: Findings of an earlier analysis included under 140 million unique TCR beta sequences from some 190 million T cells. Study-wide results and caveats: Productive status was seen about 90% or about 30% of the time for most TCR beta V segments in an earlier analysis. High sensitivity and specificity were reportedly achieved when the classifier diagnosed cytomegalovirus status.

The V end lost 1 base, the J end lost 2 bases, and 11 bases lay between the germline ends. Germline V gene lookup returns CDR1 PRHDT and CDR2 FYEKMQ (reference sequence). This CDR3 contains 15 residues. The primer mix had 60 Vbeta and 13 Jbeta primers. Libraries were prepared by immunoSEQ multiplex PCR; TCRdb keeps only in-frame clonotypes and omits some of them. The sample has approximately 110,000 clones; around 75% are singletons. The sample was PBMCs. The origin of this receptor is a woman under 40 in good health and CMV-seronegative. The chain carries TRBV13 and TRBJ1-1; weak D call: TRBD1 (5 bases). In nucleotides, the CDR3 is TGTGCCAGCAGCTTAGCGGGCAGGGTCAACACTGAAGCTTTCTTT. Its translation: CASSLAGRVNTEAFF.